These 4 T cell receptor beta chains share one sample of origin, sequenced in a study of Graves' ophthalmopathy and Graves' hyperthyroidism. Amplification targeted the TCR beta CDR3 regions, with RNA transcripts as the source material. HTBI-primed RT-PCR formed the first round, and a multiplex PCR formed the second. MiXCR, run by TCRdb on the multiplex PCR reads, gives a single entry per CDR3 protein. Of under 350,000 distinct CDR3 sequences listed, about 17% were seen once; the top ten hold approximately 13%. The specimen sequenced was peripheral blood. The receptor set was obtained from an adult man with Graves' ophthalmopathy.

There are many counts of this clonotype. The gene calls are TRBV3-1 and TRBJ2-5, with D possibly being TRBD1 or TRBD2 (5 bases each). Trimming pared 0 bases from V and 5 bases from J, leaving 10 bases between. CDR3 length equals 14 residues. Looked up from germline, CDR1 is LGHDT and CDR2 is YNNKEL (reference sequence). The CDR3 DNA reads TGTGCCAGCAGCCAAGATGGGGGTGGGGAGACCCAGTACTTC. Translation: CASSQDGGGETQYF.

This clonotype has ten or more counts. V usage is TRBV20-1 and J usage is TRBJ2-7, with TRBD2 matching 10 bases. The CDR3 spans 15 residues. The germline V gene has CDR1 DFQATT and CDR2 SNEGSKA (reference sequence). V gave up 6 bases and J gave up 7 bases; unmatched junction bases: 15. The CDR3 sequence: CSAGLAGGHYGEQYF. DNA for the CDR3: TGCAGTGCAGGTTTAGCGGGGGGCCACTACGGGGAGCAGTACTTC.

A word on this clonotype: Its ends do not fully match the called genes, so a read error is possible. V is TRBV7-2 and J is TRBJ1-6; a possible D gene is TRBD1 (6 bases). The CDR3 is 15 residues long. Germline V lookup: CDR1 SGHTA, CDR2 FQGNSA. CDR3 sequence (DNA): TGTGCCAACAGCTCATACAGGGCTTCGCGATCACCCCTCCACTTT. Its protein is CANSSYRASRSPLHF.

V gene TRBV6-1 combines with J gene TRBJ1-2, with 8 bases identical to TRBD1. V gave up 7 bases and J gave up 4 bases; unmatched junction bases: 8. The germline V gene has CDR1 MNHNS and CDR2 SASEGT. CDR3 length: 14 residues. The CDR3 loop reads CASIDRTGLYGYTF. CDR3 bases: TGTGCCAGCATCGATAGGACAGGGCTCTATGGCTACACCTTC.